This entry concerns a single T cell receptor beta chain. The data stem from a study of blood T cell repertoires in COVID-19. For the study at large: Samples came from the United States, Italy and Spain, spanning acute and convalescent COVID-19.

Libraries were prepared by immunoSEQ multiplex PCR; TCRdb keeps only in-frame clonotypes and omits some of them. Here the sample spans 250,000 to 300,000 clones, just over 85% being singletons. Trimming stripped 4 bases from V and 9 bases from J, with 18 bases between. Germline lookup yields CDR1 SGHTA and CDR2 FQGNSA. The CDR3 consists of 14 residues. This clonotype originated in a young woman with active or convalescent COVID-19. The genes are TRBV7-2 and TRBJ1-1, with D possibly being TRBD1 (5 bases). The sample consisted of peripheral blood. CDR3 nucleotides: TGTGCCAGCAGCTCCGGGCCCGCGGGGGGACAAGCTTTCTTT. This gives the protein CASSSGPAGGQAFF.